This T cell receptor beta chain was sequenced in a study of CD4+ T cells in melanoma. J was trimmed by 3 bases and V by 5 bases; bases with no gene match: 4. The CDR3 loop spans 15 amino acids. The germline V gene has CDR1 SGHVS and CDR2 FQNEAQ. Points from the study as a whole: CD8+ T cell, macrophage and B cell function reportedly correlated with neoantigen-specific CD4+ T cells. Reportedly, melanoma neoantigen-specific CD4+ T cells showed varied differentiation states.

About this clone itself: Its cognate antigen is unknown.

TCRdb's table, derived via immunoSEQ multiplex PCR, lists solely in-frame clones and lacks some. The sample consists of 9,000 to 10,000 clones, around two thirds of them appearing once. V is TRBV7-8 and J is TRBJ2-5, with TRBD2 identical over 12 bases. Sequencing used tumor tissue. This clonotype was sampled from a human donor with melanoma. CDR3 DNA sequence: TGTGCCAGCAGCCCAACTAGCGGGGGGAAAGAGACCCAGTACTTC. Its translation is CASSPTSGGKETQYF.